This TCR beta chain was documented in a study of T-cell reconstitution after alpha-beta-depleted transplantation in children. Study-level points and caveats: Diversity and T-cell counts at one year after transplant derived mostly from new T cells.

V gave up 4 bases and J gave up 7 bases; unmatched junction bases: 8. This CDR3 spans 14 amino acids. Germline V CDR1 and CDR2: SGDLS, YYNGEE. Unique molecular identifiers were built into the TCRbeta library. TCRdb used MiXCR to reprocess the PCR reads, holding one entry per CDR3 protein. Here the sample spans fewer than 700,000 distinct CDR3 sequences, 13% being singletons. This clonotype was seen a handful of times. What it recognizes is unknown. This clonotype was obtained from a male patient aged 10 to 17 who had a stem cell transplant for acute myeloid leukemia, so the T cells may come from the graft donor. The chain has TRBV9 and TRBJ2-1; TRBD2 matches at 7 bases. Source: PBMCs, mostly from graft donor cells, taken 360 days after TCRalphabeta/CD19-depleted stem cell transplant. This chain's CDR3 is CASSRRAGANEQFF. The CDR3 DNA sequence: TGTGCCAGCAGCCGGAGGGCGGGAGCAAATGAGCAGTTCTTC.